The source of this T cell receptor beta chain is a study of response to subunit inactivated influenza vaccine. Findings and caveats of the study: With each seasonal influenza vaccination, the authors suggested, few new T cells are recruited.

The ends were cut back, 3 bases at V and 1 base at J, with 13 bases in the middle. Germline-derived CDR1 and CDR2 are SGDLS and YYNGEE. This CDR3 has 15 amino acids. In its sample, this clonotype was seen a few times. Its antigen is unidentified. One entry per CDR3 protein results from TCRdb running MiXCR on the RT-PCR reads. The sample lists 490,000 or so distinct CDR3 sequences, less than 10% occurring once. The input for sequencing was PBMCs from blood, taken less than 30 months after vaccination. The receptor was isolated from a man aged 50 to 69 who received an inactivated influenza vaccine. The rearrangement uses TRBV9 and TRBJ2-5; the D gene is possibly TRBD2 (6 bases). CDR3 in amino acids: CASSAKGTFQETQYF. The CDR3 DNA sequence: TGTGCCAGCAGCGCGAAAGGGACTTTCCAAGAGACCCAGTACTTC.